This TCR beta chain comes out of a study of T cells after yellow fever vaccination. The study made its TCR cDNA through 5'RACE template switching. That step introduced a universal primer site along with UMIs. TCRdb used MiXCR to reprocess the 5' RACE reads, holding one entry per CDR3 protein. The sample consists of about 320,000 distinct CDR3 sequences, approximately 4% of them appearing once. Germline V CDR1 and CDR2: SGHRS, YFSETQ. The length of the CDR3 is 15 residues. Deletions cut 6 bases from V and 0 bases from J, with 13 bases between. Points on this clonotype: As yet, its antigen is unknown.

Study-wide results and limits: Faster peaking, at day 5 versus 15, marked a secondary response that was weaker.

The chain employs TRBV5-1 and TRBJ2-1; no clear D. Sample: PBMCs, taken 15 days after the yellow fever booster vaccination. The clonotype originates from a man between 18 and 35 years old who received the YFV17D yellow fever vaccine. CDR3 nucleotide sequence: TGCGCCAGCATTCTGGACGGGCGCTCCTACAATGAGCAGTTCTTC. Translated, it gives CASILDGRSYNEQFF.